A selection of T cell receptor beta chains follows, all from one sample in a study of blood T cell repertoires in COVID-19. The protocol was immunoSEQ multiplex PCR, while the TCRdb copy is restricted to in-frame clones and leaves out a portion. Of tens of thousands of clones in the sample, roughly nine tenths were seen once. The sequenced sample consisted of peripheral blood. These receptors were obtained from a man aged 50 to 60 with acute or convalescent COVID-19. CDR3s include the opening cysteine and the closing phenylalanine or tryptophan. The order of the fields is V gene, D gene, clone size, J gene, CDR3 DNA, CDR3 protein. D genes are given only for firm matches. Some rows have no size entry. The others give once, few or many, or a class for an expanded clone.

TRBV9	NA	NA	TRBJ2-5	TGTGCCAGTGGCACAGGGTGGGAAGCAGAGACCCAGTACTTC	CASGTGWEAETQYF
TRBV7-3	NA	NA	TRBJ2-3	TGTGCCAGCAGCTTAAGTCGAGGCCCCACAGATACGCAGTATTTT	CASSLSRGPTDTQYF
TRBV24-1	TRBD2	NA	TRBJ2-1	TGTGCCACCAGTGCTTTATCGCAGGCGGGAGACAATGAGCAGTTCTTC	CATSALSQAGDNEQFF
TRBV5-6	NA	NA	TRBJ1-6	TGTGCCAGCAGCTTCGACAGGAATTCACCCCTCCACTTT	CASSFDRNSPLHF
TRBV11-3	TRBD2	NA	TRBJ2-3	TGTGCCAGCAGCCCGGGACTAGCGGTTACATCGCAGTATTTT	CASSPGLAVTSQYF
TRBV3-1/TRBV3-2	TRBD1	NA	TRBJ1-4	TGTGCCAGCAGCGGGACAGTTAATGAAAAACTGTTTTTT	CASSGTVNEKLFF
TRBV18	TRBD1	NA	TRBJ2-1	TGTGCCAGCTCACCTTTATCAGACAGGGATGAGCAGTTCTTC	CASSPLSDRDEQFF
TRBV18	TRBD1	NA	TRBJ1-1	TGTGCCAGCTCACTTCGGACAGGAGGGGACACTGAAGCTTTCTTT	CASSLRTGGDTEAFF
TRBV7-2	TRBD1	NA	TRBJ1-5	TGTGCCAGCAGCTTCGACAGGGCAAGTCAGCCCCAGCATTTT	CASSFDRASQPQHF
TRBV2	NA	NA	TRBJ1-5	TGTGCCAGCAGTGATCGAGGCGTCTTGCATCAGCCCCAGCATTTT	CASSDRGVLHQPQHF
TRBV7-9	NA	NA	TRBJ2-1	TGTGCCAGCAGCGCCAGCGGACACAATGAGCAGTTCTTC	CASSASGHNEQFF
TRBV11-1	TRBD1	NA	TRBJ2-5	TGTGCCAGCAGCCTACAGGGGTCCCGGGAGACCCAGTACTTC	CASSLQGSRETQYF
TRBV7-9	NA	NA	TRBJ2-5	TGTGCCAGCAGCTCAGAGCCGGCAGGGCGCGAGACCCAGTACTTC	CASSSEPAGRETQYF
TRBV29-1	NA	NA	TRBJ2-5	TGCAGCGTGGCAGAGACGGGGGAGACCCAGTACTTC	CSVAETGETQYF
TRBV28	TRBD2	NA	TRBJ2-3	TGTGCCAGCAGCCCGAGGACTAGTGGTACAGATACGCAGTATTTT	CASSPRTSGTDTQYF
TRBV6-5	TRBD2	few	TRBJ2-7	TGTGCCAGCGAAAAACTAGCGGGAGGATCCTACGAGCAGTACTTC	CASEKLAGGSYEQYF
TRBV13	NA	NA	TRBJ1-3	TGTGCCAGCAGCCCCTCGGGGGGAAACACCATATATTTT	CASSPSGGNTIYF
TRBV3-1/TRBV3-2	NA	NA	TRBJ1-6	TGTGCCAGCAGCCAGGGACTCGATAGTTCACCCCTCCACTTT	CASSQGLDSSPLHF
TRBV19	TRBD1	NA	TRBJ2-3	TGTGCCAGTAGTATTTTAGTAAGGGGGCGCAGAGATACGCAGTATTTT	CASSILVRGRRDTQYF
TRBV27	TRBD1	NA	TRBJ2-5	TGTGCCAGCAGTCCACTGACAGGGGCCCAAGAGACCCAGTACTTC	CASSPLTGAQETQYF
TRBV11-2	NA	NA	TRBJ2-3	TGTGCCAGCAGCTTAATTGGCTCCACAGATACGCAGTATTTT	CASSLIGSTDTQYF
TRBV27	TRBD1	NA	TRBJ2-3	TGTGCCAGCAGTCCCTTCCGACAGGGGCCATATGGCACAGATACGCAGTATTTT	CASSPFRQGPYGTDTQYF
TRBV4-1	TRBD1	NA	TRBJ2-7	TGCGCCAGCAGCCTGCGGACAGGGGCCTCCTACGAGCAGTACTTC	CASSLRTGASYEQYF
TRBV15	NA	NA	TRBJ1-5	TGTGCCACCAGCGGGGGCAGTTATAGCAATCAGCCCCAGCATTTT	CATSGGSYSNQPQHF
TRBV24-1	NA	NA	TRBJ2-3	TGTGCCACCAGTGGCGGTGTGAACACAGATACGCAGTATTTT	CATSGGVNTDTQYF
TRBV28	TRBD2	NA	TRBJ2-7	TGTGCCAGCTTTCGGACTAGCGGGACCTACGAGCAGTACTTC	CASFRTSGTYEQYF
TRBV4-3	NA	NA	TRBJ1-2	TGCGCCAGCAGCCAAGATTGGACCCCATCAGGGTATTCTAACTATGGCTACACCTTC	CASSQDWTPSGYSNYGYTF
TRBV28	NA	NA	TRBJ2-1	TGTGCCAGCTTTCCGGGAATTAGCAATGAGCAGTTCTTC	CASFPGISNEQFF
TRBV30	NA	NA	TRBJ1-1	TGTGCCTGGAGCCAGGGGACTGAAGCTTTCTTT	CAWSQGTEAFF